Below, 23 T cell receptor beta chains from the same sample are listed, as sequenced in a study of shared clonotypes between healthy human individuals (dated by TCRdb to the early 2020s). Libraries were built with the immunoSEQ multiplex PCR assay. TCRdb limited this immuneACCESS table to in-frame rearrangements with V and J called. A share of clones is missing; checked studies link under half to unresolved V genes, and the rest is unexplained. For this sample the table gives around 300,000 clones, of which 87% were detected only once. Together, the top ten hold around 15% of the sample. The specimen was memory CD8+ T cells sorted from blood. This specimen's cell subset or site label, interpreted: CD45RO+ cells pooled with CCR7-negative TemRA cells. The receptors here all came from a man between 18 and 35 years old in good health.

The chain carries TRBV6-6 and TRBJ2-7; 8 bases match TRBD1. The CDR3 is 14 amino acids. V gave up 5 bases and J gave up 6 bases; unmatched junction bases: 9. Germline V lookup: CDR1 MNHNY, CDR2 SVGAGI (reference sequence). The CDR3 region has the DNA TGTGCCAGCAGTCCCCCAGGACAGGGATCCGAGCAGTACTTC. It is translated as CASSPPGQGSEQYF.

The chain joins TRBV9 to TRBJ1-4; D is uncertain. This CDR3 contains 13 residues. Germline V CDR1 and CDR2: SGDLS, YYNGEE. The germline V and J ends were trimmed by 4 bases and 7 bases, with 11 bases remaining between them. The CDR3 here is CASSSDGVEKLFF. Here the CDR3 DNA reads TGTGCCAGCAGCTCGGACGGAGTTGAAAAACTGTTTTTT.

The gene calls are TRBV5-4 and TRBJ1-2; 12 positions agree with TRBD1. CDR3 length equals 15 residues. Losses at the gene ends were 4 bases for V and 7 bases for J; bases not matched to a gene: 8. Germline lookup yields CDR1 SGHNT and CDR2 YYREEE (reference sequence). Here the CDR3 reads CASSKGQGALLGYTF. The DNA for the CDR3 is TGTGCCAGCAGCAAGGGACAGGGGGCGCTTCTTGGCTACACCTTC.

The chain links TRBV7-8 to TRBJ2-7; tentative D call: TRBD1 (5 bases). Germline V CDR1 and CDR2: SGHVS, FQNEAQ. The CDR3 covers 16 residues. V dropped 0 bases and J dropped 1 base, with 13 bases sitting between them. CDR3 amino acids: CASSLALGAASYEQYF. CDR3 nucleotide sequence: TGTGCCAGCAGCTTAGCTCTAGGGGCTGCTTCCTACGAGCAGTACTTC.

This rearrangement joins TRBV12-5 to TRBJ2-7; 9 bases align to TRBD1. This CDR3 region has 15 residues. V dropped 1 base and J dropped 3; count of bases not matched to a gene: 4. Germline CDR1 LGHNT, CDR2 FRNRAP. This CDR3 reads CASGLATGGGYEQYF. CDR3 in DNA: TGTGCTAGTGGTTTGGCCACAGGGGGCGGCTACGAGCAGTACTTC.

The table lists this clone with a few counts. This chain connects TRBV4-1 to TRBJ2-5; 15 nucleotides align to TRBD2. V shed 0 bases and J 9 bases; nucleotides not matched to a gene: 5. Germline CDR1 reads MGHRA; CDR2 reads YSYEKL. The CDR3 length is 16 residues. The CDR3 is CASSQEPGLAGGAQYF. The CDR3 region has the DNA TGCGCCAGCAGCCAAGAACCGGGACTAGCGGGGGGAGCCCAGTACTTC.

This chain joins TRBV28 and TRBJ1-2; TRBD1 aligns across 8 bases. This CDR3 has 15 residues. After removal of 3 bases from V and 4 bases from J, the junction contained 7 bases not matched to a gene. CDR1 and CDR2 (germline): MDHEN, SYDVKM. The CDR3 is CASSFAAGGIYGYTF. In DNA form, the CDR3 reads TGTGCCAGCAGTTTTGCGGCAGGGGGCATCTATGGCTACACCTTC.

The chain has TRBV27 and TRBJ2-6; D possibly corresponds to TRBD2 (6 bases). V was clipped by 8 bases and J by 3 bases, with 17 bases between them. CDR3 length equals 16 residues. The germline CDR1 and CDR2 sequences are MNHEY and SMNVEV (reference sequence). The CDR3, as DNA: TGTGCCAGCGGCTGGGTCGGGGGACGTGGGGCCAACGTCCTGACTTTC. Protein product: CASGWVGGRGANVLTF.

The CDR3 loop reads CASSSTEGGNQPQHF. The CDR3 DNA sequence: TGTGCCAGCAGCTCGACAGAGGGCGGCAATCAGCCCCAGCATTTT. The chain is built from TRBV11-2 and TRBJ1-5; the D gene is possibly TRBD1 (5 bases). The CDR3 length is 15 residues. The V and J ends lost 4 bases and 2 bases respectively, with 12 bases between them. In germline, CDR1 is SGHAT, CDR2 FQNNGV. Full variable domain (rest looked up from reference TRBV11-2 and TRBJ1-5): EAGVAQSPRYKIIEKRQSVAFWCNPISGHATLYWYQQILGQGPKLLIQFQNNGVVDDSQLPKDRFSAERLKGVDSTLKIQPAKLEDSAVYLCASSSTEGGNQPQHFGDGTRLSIL.

V gene TRBV15 combines with J gene TRBJ1-2; D not certain. This CDR3 region has 15 residues. Between the trimmed V and J ends, which lost 1 base and 4 bases, there was a span of 13 bases. Germline V gene lookup returns CDR1 LNHNV and CDR2 YYDKDF (reference sequence). CDR3 loop: CATSRGDLHVYGYTF. DNA for the CDR3: TGTGCCACCAGCAGAGGAGACCTACACGTCTATGGCTACACCTTC.

CDR3 loop: CASSQETSGGSNTQYF. CDR3 coding DNA: TGCGCCAGCAGCCAAGAGACTAGCGGGGGTTCAAATACGCAGTATTTT. The genes are TRBV4-1 and TRBJ2-3, with 12 bases fitting TRBD2. Germline V lookup: CDR1 MGHRA, CDR2 YSYEKL. This CDR3 is 16 amino acids long. J was trimmed by 7 bases and V by 0 bases; bases with no gene match: 5.

The CDR3 here is CASSLGTSSLARNEQFF. CDR3 nucleotides: TGTGCCAGCAGCTTAGGAACAAGTAGTCTAGCGAGGAATGAGCAGTTCTTC. The chain combines TRBV11-3 with TRBJ2-1, with a tentative D call TRBD2 (6 bases). The CDR3 has 17 amino acids. Germline V gene data show CDR1 as SGHNT and CDR2 as YENEEA. V lost 1 base to trimming and J lost 7 bases, with 20 bases between them.

The chain has TRBV4-1 and TRBJ1-2, with 8 bases matching TRBD1. The V gene's germline CDR1 is MGHRA and CDR2 YSYEKL. The CDR3 covers 15 residues. V dropped 3 bases and J dropped 0; count of bases not matched to a gene: 3. This CDR3 is CASSQATGANYGYTF. Written as DNA, the CDR3 is TGCGCCAGCAGCCAGGCGACAGGGGCTAACTATGGCTACACCTTC.

This sequence joins TRBV30 and TRBJ1-2; TRBD1 matches 9 bases. The CDR3 runs to 18 residues. The germline gives CDR1 GTSNPN, CDR2 SVGIG (reference sequence). Losses at the gene ends were 6 bases for V and 0 bases for J; bases not matched to a gene: 17. The DNA for the CDR3 is TGTGCCTGCTCCAACCGGGACAGGGAAGTGTGGGCTAACTATGGCTACACCTTC. Encoded protein: CACSNRDREVWANYGYTF. Using reference TRBV30 and TRBJ1-2 for the parts outside the CDR3, the full variable domain is SQTIHQWPATLVQPVGSPLSLECTVEGTSNPNLYWYRQAAGRGLQLLFYSVGIGQISSEVPQNLSASRPQDRQFILSSKKLLLSDSGFYLCACSNRDREVWANYGYTFGSGTRLTVV.

This clone showed up just a few times. The chain employs TRBV19 and TRBJ1-3; D is possibly TRBD1 (5 bases). The CDR3 is 16 amino acids. Trimming shortened V by 5 bases and J by 0 bases, and 14 bases separated the two germline ends. Germline V CDR1 and CDR2: LNHDA, SQIVND (reference sequence). Here the CDR3 DNA reads TGTGCCAGTAGTCCCGGGACCGCTGACTCTGGAAACACCATATATTTT. Its translation is CASSPGTADSGNTIYF.

Note on this clone: Germline and junction disagree at one end, which may indicate a read error. This chain joins TRBV25-1 and TRBJ2-1, with 13 positions matching TRBD2. The germline gives CDR1 MGHDK, CDR2 SYGVNS. The CDR3 runs 14 residues. CDR3 amino acids: CASSELTSGGAEVF. Written as DNA, the CDR3 is TGTGCCAGCAGTGAGCTTACTAGCGGGGGGGCCGAGGTCTTC.

The V call is TRBV19, the J call TRBJ2-7, with D possibly TRBD1 on 6 matching bases. Trimming shortened V by 6 bases and J by 4 bases, and 16 bases separated the two germline ends. The CDR3 spans 14 residues. The germline V gene has CDR1 LNHDA and CDR2 SQIVND (reference sequence). CDR3 DNA: TGTGCCAGTAGCGTGACGACAGGTAGTTACGAGCAGTACTTC. The encoded protein is CASSVTTGSYEQYF.

This clone was recorded once. The chain links TRBV6-1 to TRBJ1-6; 9 bases match TRBD1. Germline values: CDR1 MNHNS, CDR2 SASEGT. The CDR3 contains 19 residues. With V trimmed by 1 base and J by 0 bases, 7 bases remained unmatched. The CDR3 loop is CASSEGPDRGHSYNSPLHF. The CDR3 DNA reads TGTGCCAGCAGTGAAGGGCCGGACAGGGGACACTCCTATAATTCACCCCTCCACTTT.

The chain links TRBV10-2 to TRBJ2-7; TRBD2 agrees at 9 bases. CDR3 length: 15 residues. Germline lookup yields CDR1 WSHSY and CDR2 SAAADI. Trimming cost V 6 bases and J 1 base; bases outside gene matches: 7. CDR3 region: CASRRGGKVSYEQYF. CDR3 sequence (DNA): TGCGCCAGCAGGCGGGGGGGCAAAGTATCCTACGAGCAGTACTTC.

This chain connects TRBV15 to TRBJ1-6, with a tentative D call TRBD1 (5 bases). This CDR3 spans 17 amino acids. CDR1 is LNHNV, CDR2 YYDKDF, per germline (reference sequence). V was trimmed by 1 base and J by 7 bases, leaving 17 bases between them. CDR3 coding DNA: TGTGCCACCAGCAGAGCTGACAGACCCAAAGGCAATTCACCCCTCCACTTT. Its translation is CATSRADRPKGNSPLHF.

This chain joins TRBV27 and TRBJ2-1; D may be TRBD1 (5 bases). Germline-derived CDR1 and CDR2 are MNHEY and SMNVEV (reference sequence). The CDR3 is 13 residues long. Trimming left V 1 base short and J 5 bases short, with 6 bases between. The CDR3 reads CASSLLTDNEQFF. The CDR3 nucleotides are TGTGCCAGCAGTTTATTGACAGACAATGAGCAGTTCTTC.

This clone was picked up one time. This rearrangement joins TRBV19 to TRBJ1-6, with D hard to call. This CDR3 has 17 amino acids. V dropped 3 bases and J dropped 3 bases, with 15 bases sitting between them. CDR1 is LNHDA and CDR2 is SQIVND in the germline V gene (reference sequence). The CDR3 protein is CASSILSSQLYNSPLHF. The CDR3 bases are TGTGCCAGTAGTATCCTTTCCTCGCAGCTCTATAATTCACCCCTCCACTTT.

This chain joins TRBV10-3 and TRBJ1-5; D is uncertain. Looked up from germline, CDR1 is ENHRY and CDR2 is SYGVKD. The CDR3 has 15 residues. V was cut by 0 bases and J by 0 bases, with 6 bases left in between. CDR3 DNA: TGTGCCATCAGTGAGTCACAAGGTAGCAATCAGCCCCAGCATTTT. Amino acid sequence: CAISESQGSNQPQHF.